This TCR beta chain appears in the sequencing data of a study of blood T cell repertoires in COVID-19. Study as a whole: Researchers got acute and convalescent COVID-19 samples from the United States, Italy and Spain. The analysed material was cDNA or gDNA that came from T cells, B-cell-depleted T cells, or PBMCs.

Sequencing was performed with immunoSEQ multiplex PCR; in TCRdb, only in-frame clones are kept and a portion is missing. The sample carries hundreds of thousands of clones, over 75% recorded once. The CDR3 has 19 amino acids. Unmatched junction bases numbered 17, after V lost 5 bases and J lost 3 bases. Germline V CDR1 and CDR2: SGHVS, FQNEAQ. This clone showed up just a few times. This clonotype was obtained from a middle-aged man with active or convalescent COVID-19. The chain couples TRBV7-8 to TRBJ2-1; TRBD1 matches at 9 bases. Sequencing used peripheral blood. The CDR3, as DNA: TGTGCCAGCAGCGCATATAGGGTGTTAGGGACAGGGTACTACAATGAGCAGTTCTTC. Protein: CASSAYRVLGTGYYNEQFF.